Listed below are T cell receptor beta chains from one sample, sequenced in a study of TIL therapy for anti-PD-1-resistant metastatic lung cancer. The protocol was immunoSEQ multiplex PCR, while the TCRdb copy is restricted to in-frame clones and leaves out a portion. The sample carries about 36,000 clones, about 73% recorded once. The input for sequencing was blood, taken at baseline. The receptors stem from a person between 25 and 79 years old with non-small cell lung cancer. Each CDR3 is given with its conserved first and last residue. A D gene is named only where the DNA matches it firmly. Clone size, where shown, is once, few, many, or a class for clones that have expanded.

>TRBV7-2|-|-|TRBJ2-2
CASSLVGTAKTGELFF
TGTGCCAGCAGCTTAGTTGGGACGGCAAAGACCGGGGAGCTGTTTTTT
>TRBV5-4|-|once|TRBJ1-3
CASSLAGNGNTIYF
TGTGCCAGCAGCTTGGCGGGGAATGGAAACACCATATATTTT
>TRBV4-3|-|-|TRBJ2-2
CASSQDRWESWVGELFF
TGCGCCAGCAGCCAAGATAGGTGGGAGTCGTGGGTCGGGGAGCTGTTTTTT
>TRBV7-2|TRBD2|-|TRBJ2-3
CASSYRSSGGAADTQYF
TGTGCCAGCAGCTACCGTTCTAGCGGGGGGGCGGCAGATACGCAGTATTTT
>TRBV4-3|-|-|TRBJ1-2
CASSQDGLYGYTF
TGCGCCAGCAGCCAAGACGGGCTCTATGGCTACACCTTC
>TRBV10-3|TRBD2|-|TRBJ2-5
CASGSGIQETQYF
TGTGCCAGCGGGAGCGGTATCCAAGAGACCCAGTACTTC
>TRBV4-2|-|-|TRBJ1-4
CASSQGRTGEKLFF
TGTGCCAGCAGCCAGGGCAGGACGGGTGAAAAACTGTTTTTT
>TRBV5-1|-|-|TRBJ2-3
CASSESGPGVGTQYF
TGCGCCAGCAGCGAGTCGGGGCCGGGCGTGGGGACGCAGTATTTT
>TRBV15|-|medium-sized|TRBJ2-7
CATSRVGGEEQYF
TGTGCCACCAGCAGAGTAGGCGGAGAGGAGCAGTACTTC
>TRBV5-1|-|-|TRBJ2-1
CASSSGTVAYNEQFF
TGCGCCAGCAGTTCCGGGACTGTCGCCTACAATGAGCAGTTCTTC
>TRBV6-5|TRBD1|-|TRBJ1-5
CASRRGTGGNQPQHF
TGTGCCAGCAGGAGGGGGACAGGGGGCAATCAGCCCCAGCATTTT
>TRBV5-1|TRBD2|-|TRBJ2-7
CASSPGPGLAGYEQYF
TGCGCCAGCAGCCCGGGACCGGGACTAGCGGGTTACGAGCAGTACTTC
>TRBV18|TRBD2|-|TRBJ2-3
CASSPVEGLSSGGQSTDTQYF
TGTGCCAGCTCACCGGTCGAGGGGTTATCCAGCGGGGGACAAAGCACAGATACGCAGTATTTT
>TRBV6-5|-|once|TRBJ2-7
CASSFLGTNSYEQYF
TGTGCCAGCAGTTTTTTGGGGACAAACTCCTACGAGCAGTACTTC
>TRBV21-1|-|-|TRBJ1-2
CASSKSPGENSACGYTF
TGTGCCAGCAGCAAAAGCCCGGGGGAGAATTCGGCCTGTGGCTACACCTTC
>TRBV7-8|TRBD2|-|TRBJ2-1
CASSLPGLAGGVEQFF
TGTGCCAGCAGCTTACCGGGACTAGCGGGAGGGGTTGAGCAGTTCTTC
>TRBV28|-|-|TRBJ2-7
CASSPRGTWPYEQYF
TGTGCCAGCAGCCCAAGGGGGACATGGCCCTACGAGCAGTACTTC